These 2 T cell receptor beta chains originate from one sample sequenced in a study of identical twins. Each CDR3 protein is one row after TCRdb ran MiXCR on the 5' RACE reads. The sample shows about 490,000 distinct CDR3 sequences, roughly 15% of them seen only once. This sample also belongs to another study, concerning yellow fever vaccine responses in identical twins.

Specimen: CD4+ T cells sorted from blood. The receptor set was obtained from a woman aged 18-30 years in good health.

V and J are TRBV12-3 or TRBV12-4 and TRBJ2-3; 10 bases align to TRBD1. The CDR3 sequence is 16 residues long. The V segment lost 7 bases and the J segment 1 base; nucleotides outside the gene matches: 8. As DNA, the CDR3 is TGTGCCAGCATCTCGCTCGGGACAGGGGGCACAGATACGCAGTATTTT. This encodes CASISLGTGGTDTQYF.

The rearrangement uses TRBV12-3 or TRBV12-4 and TRBJ2-7; 7 bases line up with TRBD2. The ends lost 5 bases at V and 3 bases at J; junction bases unmatched: 10. The CDR3 has 15 residues. CDR3 residues: CASSPLGREFYEQYF. The CDR3 DNA reads as TGTGCCAGCAGTCCCCTGGGGCGGGAGTTCTACGAGCAGTACTTC.